The next 21 T cell receptor beta chains were all read from a single sample in a study of T-cell reconstitution after alpha-beta-depleted transplantation in children (dated by TCRdb to 2015 to 2016). Library creation used PCR. TCRdb lists the instrument as Illumina HiSeq 2500. To normalize quantification of the TCRbeta repertoire, the TCR libraries were built with molecular barcoding that relied on unique molecular identifiers. TCRdb reworked the public reads: Q25 trimming with fastp, MiXCR clone assembly, productive beta chains retained. A single entry per CDR3 protein holds the most common genes and DNA from its merged rows. The sample table lists around 960,000 distinct CDR3 sequences, about 30% of them with a count of one. Roughly 27% of the sample belongs to the ten largest clones. The treatment or condition label for this specimen denotes: allogeneic hematopoietic cell transplantation with graft depleted of TCRalphabeta T cells and CD19 B cells.

The sequenced sample was PBMCs, mostly from graft donor cells, obtained 360 days after TCRalphabeta/CD19-depleted stem cell transplant. The receptor set was obtained from a boy under two years old who had a stem cell transplant for SCID, so the T cells may come from the graft donor.

The chain couples TRBV12-3 or TRBV12-4 to TRBJ2-1; D is undetermined. The V end was cut by 2 bases, the J end by 0 bases, with 20 bases between. CDR3 size: 19 residues. The CDR3, as DNA: TGTGCCAGCAGTTTAAAGGTCGGTTGGGAATTGAGCTCCTACAATGAGCAGTTCTTC. It codes for CASSLKVGWELSSYNEQFF.

The gene calls are TRBV12-3 or TRBV12-4 and TRBJ1-1; D uncertain. V shed 4 bases and J shed 5 bases, with 14 bases lying between them. The CDR3 runs 14 residues. The CDR3: CASSYPGWGTEAFF. CDR3 coding DNA: TGTGCCAGCAGTTATCCTGGGTGGGGAACTGAAGCTTTCTTT.

A few counts support this clonotype. The chain recombines TRBV29-1 with TRBJ1-2; TRBD1 matches 8 bases. The CDR3 has 14 amino acids. From germline, CDR1 is SQVTM and CDR2 ANQGSEA. J lost 0 bases, V lost 5 bases, and 5 bases had no gene match. The CDR3, as DNA: TGCAGCGTTCGACAGGGGCTACCTAACTATGGCTACACCTTC. Its protein product is CSVRQGLPNYGYTF.

This clonotype showed up just a few times. The chain's CDR3 is CASSYGGYTGELFF. The DNA for the CDR3 is TGTGCCAGCAGTTACGGCGGATACACCGGGGAGCTGTTTTTT. J is TRBJ2-2 and V is TRBV6-5; the D is unclear. The germline V and J ends were trimmed by 2 bases and 3 bases, with 7 bases remaining between them. There are 14 residues in the CDR3. Germline V gene data show CDR1 as MNHEY and CDR2 as SVGAGI.

The chain recombines TRBV12-3 or TRBV12-4 with TRBJ2-5, with a tentative D call TRBD2 (5 bases). This CDR3 contains 17 residues. V lost 1 base, J lost 3 bases, and 18 bases lay in between. CDR3 protein: CASSLGPLGAGEETQYF. The CDR3 region has the DNA TGTGCCAGCAGTTTAGGGCCCCTGGGAGCTGGGGAAGAGACCCAGTACTTC.

This clonotype was observed a few times. V gene TRBV5-6 combines with J gene TRBJ2-7; 9 bases are a match to TRBD1. This CDR3 contains 15 residues. Germline assignment: CDR1 SGHDT and CDR2 YYEEEE. V lost 4 bases and J lost 2; bases outside the gene matches: 7. The CDR3 is CASSPGRTGAYEQYF. The CDR3 coding sequence is TGTGCCAGCAGCCCGGGGAGGACAGGGGCCTACGAGCAGTACTTC.

The chain uses TRBV20-1 and TRBJ2-3; D possibly corresponds to TRBD2 (5 bases). There are 15 residues in the CDR3. Germline V gene data show CDR1 as DFQATT and CDR2 as SNEGSKA (reference sequence). The V end lost 3 bases, the J end lost 4 bases, and 17 bases lay between the germline ends. The CDR3 DNA is TGCAGTGCTAGGGACTCGGACGGTCGGGCAGATACGCAGTATTTT. Amino acid sequence: CSARDSDGRADTQYF.

The chain carries TRBV4-1 and TRBJ1-1, with TRBD1 matching over 10 bases. V lost 1 base, J lost 3 bases, and 2 bases stayed unmatched. This CDR3 spans 15 amino acids. Germline CDR1 is MGHRA and CDR2 is YSYEKL. CDR3: CASSQVDRGHTEAFF. The CDR3 DNA reads as TGCGCCAGCAGCCAAGTTGACAGGGGGCACACTGAAGCTTTCTTT.

By frequency in the sample, this clonotype is medium-sized. The CDR3 DNA is TGTGCCAGCAGCCAAGCGGAAGCGGGACTAGGGCCTCAAGAGACCCAGTACTTC. It encodes CASSQAEAGLGPQETQYF. V usage is TRBV3-1 and J usage is TRBJ2-5; 8 positions match TRBD2. This CDR3 is 18 amino acids long. Per the germline V gene, CDR1 is LGHDT and CDR2 is YNNKEL (reference sequence). J gave up 2 bases and V 1 base, and 12 bases lay outside the gene matches.

The chain combines TRBV6-5 with TRBJ2-3; 10 nucleotides line up with TRBD2. Per germline, CDR1 MNHEY and CDR2 SVGAGI. The V and J ends lost 0 bases and 4 bases, in that order; junction bases with no gene match: 10. There are 18 residues in the CDR3. CDR3 amino acids: CASSYSGGGAGGPDTQYF. The CDR3, as DNA: TGTGCCAGCAGTTACTCGGGGGGTGGAGCGGGGGGGCCAGATACGCAGTATTTT.

The chain is built from TRBV20-1 and TRBJ2-7; 12 positions match TRBD1. Germline lookup yields CDR1 DFQATT and CDR2 SNEGSKA (reference sequence). V was pared by 5 bases and J by 12 bases, with 11 bases of the junction left unmatched. This CDR3 region has 13 residues. DNA for the CDR3: TGCAGTGCTCCGAGTCCCGGGACAGGGGGCCGGTACTTC. It translates to CSAPSPGTGGRYF.

Note on this clonotype: The junction and the germline gene differ at one end; a read error may be behind it. V and J are TRBV15 and TRBJ2-7; D is perhaps TRBD1 or TRBD2 (7 bases each). Germline CDR1 is LNHNV and CDR2 is YYDKDF (reference sequence). The CDR3 has 19 residues. The CDR3 DNA is TGTGCCACCAGCAGAGATGCGGTAAAGTGGGAGGGGGCCTCCAACGAGCAGTACTTC. Its protein product is CATSRDAVKWEGASNEQYF.

V usage is TRBV20-1 and J usage is TRBJ2-1; TRBD2 matches 9 bases. The CDR3 length is 16 residues. V shed 0 bases and J 2 bases; nucleotides not matched to a gene: 5. The V gene's germline CDR1 is DFQATT and CDR2 SNEGSKA (reference sequence). The CDR3 loop reads CSARDFERGAYNEQFF. CDR3 nucleotides: TGCAGTGCTAGAGATTTCGAGCGGGGGGCCTACAATGAGCAGTTCTTC.

This clonotype has more than one count but fewer than ten. The chain uses TRBV5-6 and TRBJ1-1; D ambiguous. V was pared by 0 bases and J by 11 bases, with 8 bases between. The germline V gene encodes CDR1 SGHDT and CDR2 YYEEEE. The CDR3 length is 11 residues. In nucleotides, the CDR3 is TGTGCCAGCAGCTTGGGGAGTGGCGCTTTCTTT. Translated: CASSLGSGAFF. Filled out from reference TRBV5-6 and TRBJ1-1, the complete variable domain reads DAGVTQSPTHLIKTRGQQVTLRCSPKSGHDTVSWYQQALGQGPQFIFQYYEEEERQRGNFPDRFSGHQFPNYSSELNVNALLLGDSALYLCASSLGSGAFFGQGTRLTVV.

The V gene is TRBV29-1, the J gene TRBJ2-7; D remains ambiguous. Germline V CDR1 and CDR2: SQVTM, ANQGSEA. V lost 6 bases and J 0 bases, leaving 12 bases between the germline ends. This CDR3 has 13 amino acids. The CDR3 here is CSVKGANSYEQYF. The CDR3 region has the DNA TGCAGCGTCAAAGGAGCCAACTCCTACGAGCAGTACTTC.

The chain recombines TRBV5-1 with TRBJ1-5; D remains ambiguous. Germline V gene lookup returns CDR1 SGHRS and CDR2 YFSETQ. V was clipped by 4 bases and J by 0 bases, with 14 bases between them. This CDR3 has 16 residues. The CDR3: CASSPQDWYSNQPQHF. The CDR3 DNA is TGCGCCAGCAGCCCCCAAGACTGGTATAGCAATCAGCCCCAGCATTTT.

The table lists this clonotype with many counts. V and J are TRBV20-1 and TRBJ2-5; D uncertain. Germline assignment: CDR1 DFQATT and CDR2 SNEGSKA (reference sequence). The V gene lost 1 base and the J gene lost 1 base, with 10 bases spanning the gap. The CDR3 consists of 14 residues. CDR3 in DNA: TGCAGTGCTAGAGGGGCTACCTCCCAAGAGACCCAGTACTTC. This translates into CSARGATSQETQYF.

The chain links TRBV12-3 or TRBV12-4 to TRBJ2-7; 8 nucleotides align to TRBD1. V trimming: 8 bases; J trimming: 0 bases; junction bases outside the gene matches: 9. This CDR3 contains 15 residues. In DNA form, the CDR3 reads TGTGCCAGCGCTCCTTCCGGGACAGGCTCCTACGAGCAGTACTTC. Its protein is CASAPSGTGSYEQYF.

This clonotype was found a few times. V usage is TRBV5-5 and J usage is TRBJ2-1, with D unresolved. CDR1 is SGHKS, CDR2 YYEKEE, per germline (reference sequence). The CDR3 is made up of 16 amino acids. The V end was cut by 0 bases, the J end by 3 bases, with 13 bases between. CDR3: CASSLARIGGYNEQFF. The CDR3 coding sequence is TGTGCCAGCAGCTTGGCCCGGATCGGCGGCTACAATGAGCAGTTCTTC.

This clonotype came up a few times. The chain couples TRBV29-1 to TRBJ1-1; a weak D match, TRBD1 (6 bases). The CDR3 is 13 residues long. Trimming left V 6 bases short and J 6 bases short, with 17 bases between. Germline V gene sequence: CDR1 SQVTM, CDR2 ANQGSEA. CDR3 in amino acids: CSVLIQGGSEAFF. The DNA for the CDR3 is TGCAGCGTGCTGATACAGGGTGGGTCTGAAGCTTTCTTT.

This clonotype showed up just a few times. V is TRBV28 and J is TRBJ2-7; D is possibly TRBD1 or TRBD2 (5 bases each). V dropped 2 bases and J dropped 0 bases, with 11 bases sitting between them. CDR1 and CDR2 (germline): MDHEN, SYDVKM. The length of the CDR3 is 15 residues. CDR3 nucleotides: TGTGCCAGCAGTTTAGGGGGATACCTCTCCTACGAGCAGTACTTC. Protein: CASSLGGYLSYEQYF. The whole variable domain, filled in from reference TRBV28 and TRBJ2-7, reads DVKVTQSSRYLVKRTGEKVFLECVQDMDHENMFWYRQDPGLGLRLIYFSYDVKMKEKGDIPEGYSVSREKKERFSLILESASTNQTSMYLCASSLGGYLSYEQYFGPGTRLTVT.